Given below is one T cell receptor (beta chain) in context. Its matching antigen is unknown. These data come from a study of T cells in localized non-small cell lung cancer. Study findings and constraints: In adjacent lung appeared a median about 57 of the top 100 tumor clones. Sequencing was restricted to one tumor region; therefore, heterogeneity remains possible. Uninvolved adjacent lung showed peak T cell clonality, exceeding tumor.

Here immunoSEQ multiplex PCR was the method, and the copy in TCRdb shows in-frame clones only, minus some. The table lists 70,000 to 80,000 clones, around 89% of them singletons. Trimming cost V 5 bases and J 4 bases, with 11 bases left between them. This CDR3 region has 14 residues. Germline V gene lookup returns CDR1 MGHRA and CDR2 YSYEKL. Sequenced material: peripheral blood, taken before any cancer treatment. This TCR was recovered from a woman aged 40-70 years with stage I squamous cell lung carcinoma. The chain recombines TRBV4-1 with TRBJ2-2, with D possibly TRBD1 on 6 matching bases. The DNA of the CDR3 is TGCGCCAGCAGCACCCCCAGGGGCACCGGGGAGCTGTTTTTT. Protein sequence: CASSTPRGTGELFF.